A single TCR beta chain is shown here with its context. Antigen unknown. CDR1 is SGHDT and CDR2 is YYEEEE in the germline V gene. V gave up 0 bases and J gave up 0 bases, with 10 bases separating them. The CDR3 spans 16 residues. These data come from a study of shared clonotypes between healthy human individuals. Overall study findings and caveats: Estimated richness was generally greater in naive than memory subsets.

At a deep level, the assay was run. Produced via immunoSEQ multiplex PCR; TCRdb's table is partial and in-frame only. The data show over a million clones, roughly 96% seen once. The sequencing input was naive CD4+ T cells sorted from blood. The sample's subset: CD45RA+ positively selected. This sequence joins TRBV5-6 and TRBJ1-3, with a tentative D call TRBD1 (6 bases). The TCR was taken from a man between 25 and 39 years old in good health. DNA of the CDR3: TGTGCCAGCAGCTTGGTAGACAGGAGCTCTGGAAACACCATATATTTT. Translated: CASSLVDRSSGNTIYF. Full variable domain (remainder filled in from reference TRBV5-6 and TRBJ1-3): DAGVTQSPTHLIKTRGQQVTLRCSPKSGHDTVSWYQQALGQGPQFIFQYYEEEERQRGNFPDRFSGHQFPNYSSELNVNALLLGDSALYLCASSLVDRSSGNTIYFGEGSWLTVV.